A single sample is the source of the 27 T cell receptor beta chains below, sequenced in a study of vaccination and CD4 T cells after COVID-19. These receptors are not linked to any known antigen. The Oncomine TCR Beta short-read assay sequenced DNA from cultured CD4+ T cells. TCRdb recomputed calls from the PCR reads with MiXCR, one row per CDR3 protein. The data hold fewer than 10,000 distinct CDR3 sequences, with roughly 39% observed a single time. Treatment in this sample: approximately 10-day PBMC culture with coronavirus spike peptide pools or control peptides (ViraFEST assay). Harvesting of the unexposed donor's CD4+ T cells predated the COVID-19 pandemic (2011-2018). Sample: CD4+ T cells from blood, cultured in vitro. These receptors were taken from a human donor in good health.

V gene TRBV20-1 combines with J gene TRBJ1-4; D gene unclear. Trimming cost V 6 bases and J 5 bases, with 16 bases left between them. From germline, CDR1 is DFQATT and CDR2 SNEGSKA (reference sequence). The CDR3 is 14 amino acids. The CDR3 loop reads CSAPPADKNEKLFF. CDR3 DNA: TGCAGTGCCCCCCCGGCAGATAAGAATGAAAAACTGTTTTTT.

The V and J genes are TRBV19 and TRBJ2-2; weak D call: TRBD1 (6 bases). V lost 6 bases and J lost 0, with 8 bases in between. This CDR3 contains 14 residues. Per germline, CDR1 LNHDA and CDR2 SQIVND (reference sequence). For the CDR3, the DNA is TGTGCCAGTAGGACAGGCTCGAACACCGGGGAGCTGTTTTTT. This gives the protein CASRTGSNTGELFF.

The V and J genes are TRBV12-3 or TRBV12-4 and TRBJ1-5, with D maybe TRBD1 (6 bases). The CDR3 contains 16 residues. Trimming removed 9 bases from V and 5 bases from J, with 23 bases in between. The chain's CDR3 is CARRAGTKGNYQPQHF. DNA for the CDR3: TGTGCCAGGAGAGCCGGGACAAAGGGAAATTATCAGCCCCAGCATTTT.

V usage is TRBV12-1 and J usage is TRBJ1-6; TRBD1 reflects the table's D call only, with no check against the DNA. TRBV12-1 counts as a pseudogene. CDR3 size: 21 residues. The CDR3 sequence is CASSTKGLGQGAKKGNSPLHF. The CDR3 DNA reads as TGTGCCAGCAGCACAAAAGGGTTGGGACAGGGGGCGAAAAAGGGTAATTCACCCCTCCACTTT.

This rearrangement joins TRBV7-2 to TRBJ2-7; TRBD1 aligns across 12 bases. CDR3 length: 14 amino acids. Germline V gene lookup returns CDR1 SGHTA and CDR2 FQGNSA. V dropped 5 bases and J dropped 9; count of bases not matched to a gene: 8. CDR3 nucleotides: TGTGCCAGCAGCCGAGGGACAGGGGGCTCTGGGCAGTACTTC. It specifies CASSRGTGGSGQYF.

The gene calls are TRBV30 and TRBJ2-3; possibly TRBD1 for D (5 bases). Trimming shortened V by 3 bases and J by 4 bases, and 11 bases separated the two germline ends. Per the germline V gene, CDR1 is GTSNPN and CDR2 is SVGIG (reference sequence). This CDR3 is 13 amino acids long. The CDR3 region has the DNA TGTGCCTGGAGATTGGACACCTCAGATACGCAGTATTTT. This sequence encodes CAWRLDTSDTQYF.

The V and J genes are TRBV6-1 and TRBJ2-2, with 10 bases that match TRBD1. Per germline, CDR1 MNHNS and CDR2 SASEGT. The length of the CDR3 is 16 residues. V lost 7 bases, J lost 7 bases, and 12 bases stayed unmatched. CDR3 bases: TGTGCCAGCAATCCCGCCGGGACAGGGGATTTCGGGGAGCTGTTTTTT. Its translation: CASNPAGTGDFGELFF.

J is TRBJ1-1 and V is TRBV6-1; 7 bases agree with TRBD1. The V gene end was trimmed by 7 bases and the J gene end by 0 bases; junction bases not matched to a gene: 8. CDR1 is MNHNS, CDR2 SASEGT, per germline. There are 15 residues in the CDR3. CDR3 sequence: CASKGQGGMNTEAFF. The CDR3 coding sequence is TGTGCCAGCAAAGGCCAGGGGGGCATGAACACTGAAGCTTTCTTT.

The chain carries TRBV7-8 and TRBJ1-1, with 9 nucleotides matching TRBD1. The junction had 11 bases not matched to a gene; V was cut back by 1 base and J by 2 bases. The germline CDR1 and CDR2 sequences are SGHVS and FQNEAQ. This CDR3 contains 18 residues. CDR3 protein: CASSLGTTGGKINTEAFF. The CDR3 coding sequence is TGTGCCAGCAGCTTAGGAACGACAGGGGGTAAAATTAACACTGAAGCTTTCTTT.

This chain connects TRBV20-1 to TRBJ2-5; maybe TRBD2 (6 bases). Trimming took 0 bases from V and 10 from J, leaving 18 bases between them. Germline CDR1 is DFQATT and CDR2 is SNEGSKA (reference sequence). This CDR3 contains 14 residues. CDR3 loop: CSARDHVGSGSQYF. CDR3 in DNA: TGCAGTGCTAGAGATCATGTGGGGTCCGGGAGCCAGTACTTC.

V usage is TRBV6-5 and J usage is TRBJ1-2; 10 positions agree with TRBD1. The CDR3 spans 16 residues. CDR1 and CDR2 (germline): MNHEY, SVGAGI. V trimming: 0 bases; J trimming: 4 bases; junction bases outside the gene matches: 5. CDR3 residues: CASSYSRTGGSYGYTF. The CDR3 bases are TGTGCCAGCAGTTACTCGAGGACAGGGGGAAGCTATGGCTACACCTTC.

The chain is built from TRBV28 and TRBJ1-3; D is perhaps TRBD1 (6 bases). Trimming cost V 0 bases and J 0 bases, with 12 bases left between them. Germline lookup yields CDR1 MDHEN and CDR2 SYDVKM. The CDR3 spans 17 residues. CDR3 in DNA: TGTGCCAGCAGTTTATGGGACAGCTCGAACTCTGGAAACACCATATATTTT. Its translation is CASSLWDSSNSGNTIYF.

This clonotype was detected only a few times. The chain links TRBV6-1 to TRBJ2-3, with 14 bases matching TRBD2. Losses at the gene ends were 6 bases for V and 9 bases for J; bases not matched to a gene: 5. The CDR3 consists of 14 residues. The germline CDR1 and CDR2 sequences are MNHNS and SASEGT. CDR3 sequence: CASRGLAGASTQYF. CDR3 nucleotide sequence: TGTGCCAGCAGGGGACTAGCGGGGGCAAGCACGCAGTATTTT.

The chain recombines TRBV7-9 with TRBJ2-7, with D tentatively TRBD1 or TRBD2 (7 bases each). The germline V and J ends were trimmed by 5 bases and 1 base, with 15 bases remaining between them. Per germline, CDR1 SEHNR and CDR2 FQNEAQ (reference sequence). The length of the CDR3 is 15 residues. CDR3 region: CASSKRQGGSYEQYF. The CDR3, as DNA: TGTGCCAGCAGCAAAAGACAGGGAGGGTCCTACGAGCAGTACTTC. The variable domain in full, completed from reference TRBV7-9 and TRBJ2-7, reads DTGVSQNPRHKITKRGQNVTFRCDPISEHNRLYWYRQTLGQGPEFLTYFQNEAQLEKSRLLSDRFSAERPKGSFSTLEIQRTEQGDSAMYLCASSKRQGGSYEQYFGPGTRLTVT.

V gene TRBV5-4 combines with J gene TRBJ2-5, with 12 bases fitting TRBD2. The CDR3 extends over 15 amino acids. Germline V gene sequence: CDR1 SGHNT, CDR2 YYREEE (reference sequence). V lost 4 bases and J lost 4; bases outside the gene matches: 5. DNA of the CDR3: TGTGCCAGCAGCCCCGGACTAGCGGGGCGAGAGACCCAGTACTTC. It is translated as CASSPGLAGRETQYF.

This chain links TRBV30 with TRBJ1-5; TRBD1 agrees at 8 bases. This CDR3 is 15 amino acids long. Germline CDR1 and CDR2: GTSNPN and SVGIG (reference sequence). The ends lost 1 base at V and 8 bases at J; junction bases unmatched: 10. The CDR3 protein is CAWSESRRGPKPQHF. The DNA for the CDR3 is TGTGCCTGGAGTGAATCCCGCAGGGGGCCGAAGCCCCAGCATTTT.

The rearrangement joins TRBV6-1 to TRBJ2-5; the D is unclear. Germline V lookup: CDR1 MNHNS, CDR2 SASEGT. Trimming stripped 6 bases from V and 5 bases from J, with 13 bases between. CDR3 length: 13 amino acids. The CDR3, as DNA: TGTGCCAGCAGACGCACTGGTCCGGAGACCCAGTACTTC. Translating gives CASRRTGPETQYF.

The chain recombines TRBV7-8 with TRBJ1-2; D remains ambiguous. Deletions cut 1 base from V and 1 base from J, with 7 bases between. The CDR3 runs 14 residues. Per the germline V gene, CDR1 is SGHVS and CDR2 is FQNEAQ. This chain's CDR3 is CASSLGLINYGYTF. CDR3 sequence (DNA): TGTGCCAGCAGCTTAGGCCTAATTAACTATGGCTACACCTTC. The full variable domain, in which reference TRBV7-8 and TRBJ1-2 provide the parts outside the CDR3, is GAGVSQSPRYKVAKRGQDVALRCDPISGHVSLFWYQQALGQGPEFLTYFQNEAQLDKSGLPSDRFFAERPEGSVSTLKIQRTQQEDSAVYLCASSLGLINYGYTFGSGTRLTVV.

This clonotype was picked up a small number of times. The chain combines TRBV27 with TRBJ2-7; 7 bases map to TRBD1. This CDR3 has 17 amino acids. The J segment lost 1 base and the V segment lost 7 bases, leaving 16 bases of the junction unmatched. From germline, CDR1 is MNHEY and CDR2 SMNVEV (reference sequence). CDR3 in amino acids: CASTPRVDRAASYEQYF. DNA for the CDR3: TGTGCCAGCACCCCGAGGGTAGACAGGGCCGCTTCCTACGAGCAGTACTTC.

This clonotype occurred a few times. This rearrangement joins TRBV7-9 to TRBJ1-2; D is undetermined. The ends were cut back, 1 base at V and 8 bases at J, with 11 bases in the middle. This CDR3 comprises 13 residues. Germline lookup yields CDR1 SEHNR and CDR2 FQNEAQ (reference sequence). The CDR3 DNA reads TGTGCCAGCAGCTTAGGACCGCAACGGGGCTACACCTTC. This codes for CASSLGPQRGYTF. Based on the CDR3 plus reference TRBV7-9 and TRBJ1-2, the full variable domain is DTGVSQNPRHKITKRGQNVTFRCDPISEHNRLYWYRQTLGQGPEFLTYFQNEAQLEKSRLLSDRFSAERPKGSFSTLEIQRTEQGDSAMYLCASSLGPQRGYTFGSGTRLTVV.

V and J are TRBV10-3 and TRBJ2-1, with 9 bases fitting TRBD1. This CDR3 region has 14 residues. The V segment lost 10 bases and the J segment 3 bases; nucleotides outside the gene matches: 7. Germline V CDR1 and CDR2: ENHRY, SYGVKD. Here the CDR3 DNA reads TGTGCCACCGTCACAGGGGGCGACTACAATGAGCAGTTCTTC. Translating it yields CATVTGGDYNEQFF.

The J gene is TRBJ2-1, the V gene TRBV29-1; D might be TRBD2 (6 bases). This CDR3 has 12 amino acids. The germline V gene encodes CDR1 SQVTM and CDR2 ANQGSEA. V was pared by 3 bases and J by 8 bases, with 11 bases between. The CDR3: CSVEGGVDEQFF. CDR3 coding DNA: TGCAGCGTTGAGGGGGGTGTCGATGAGCAGTTCTTC.

The V call is TRBV5-1, the J call TRBJ2-2; 7 bases agree with TRBD2. V lost 4 bases and J lost 1; bases outside the gene matches: 7. CDR3 length: 16 amino acids. Germline V gene data show CDR1 as SGHRS and CDR2 as YFSETQ. CDR3: CASSNNLAGNTGELFF. As DNA, the CDR3 is TGCGCCAGCAGCAACAACTTAGCGGGGAACACCGGGGAGCTGTTTTTT.

V and J are TRBV24-1 and TRBJ2-3, with D perhaps matching TRBD2 (5 bases). This CDR3 region has 17 residues. The germline V gene encodes CDR1 KGHDR and CDR2 SFDVKD. Trimming removed 3 bases from V and 1 base from J, with 16 bases in between. The CDR3 sequence is CATSDPKGSGGTDTQYF. The CDR3 coding sequence is TGTGCCACCAGTGATCCCAAGGGATCCGGGGGCACAGATACGCAGTATTTT.

This clonotype was detected a few times. The chain recombines TRBV20-1 with TRBJ1-2, with D maybe TRBD1 (5 bases). Germline CDR1 reads DFQATT; CDR2 reads SNEGSKA (reference sequence). V shed 7 bases and J shed 5 bases, with 14 bases lying between them. The CDR3 length is 12 residues. The CDR3 here is CSGTATDYGYTF. The CDR3 DNA sequence: TGCAGTGGAACCGCGACAGATTATGGCTACACCTTC.

This chain connects TRBV6-1 to TRBJ2-3; D could derive from TRBD1 or TRBD2 (5 bases each). This CDR3 comprises 15 residues. V lost 6 bases, J lost 0 bases, and 13 bases lay in between. Germline assignment: CDR1 MNHNS and CDR2 SASEGT. The CDR3 protein is CASSPSWGSTDTQYF. The CDR3 nucleotides read TGTGCCAGCAGCCCCTCGTGGGGGAGCACAGATACGCAGTATTTT.

This clonotype was seen a handful of times. The chain employs TRBV6-2 or TRBV6-3 and TRBJ2-5; D is undetermined. The germline V gene has CDR1 MNHEY and CDR2 SVGEGT. The ends were cut back, 4 bases at V and 0 bases at J, with 12 bases in the middle. The CDR3 runs 15 residues. The CDR3 nucleotides read TGTGCCAGCAGTTCCCCCCTAGAGTACCAAGAGACCCAGTACTTC. It is translated as CASSSPLEYQETQYF.